Sequencing of this T cell receptor beta chain was carried out in a study of technical replicates of blood from a few donors. Sequencing used immunoSEQ multiplex PCR; TCRdb keeps in-frame clones, though not all of them. The sample consists of some 71,000 clones, around 97% of them appearing once. This clonotype originated in a human donor in good health. Material for sequencing was T cells isolated from PBMCs.

CDR3 sequence reads: CASSRKGTGGATNEKLFF. In DNA, the CDR3 is TGTGCCAGTAGTAGAAAAGGGACAGGGGGCGCAACTAATGAAAAACTGTTTTTT. The chain has TRBV19 and TRBJ1-4; 12 bases are shared with TRBD1. Losses at the gene ends were 4 bases for V and 0 bases for J; bases not matched to a gene: 6. Germline V gene data show CDR1 as LNHDA and CDR2 as SQIVND (reference sequence). The CDR3 spans 18 residues.